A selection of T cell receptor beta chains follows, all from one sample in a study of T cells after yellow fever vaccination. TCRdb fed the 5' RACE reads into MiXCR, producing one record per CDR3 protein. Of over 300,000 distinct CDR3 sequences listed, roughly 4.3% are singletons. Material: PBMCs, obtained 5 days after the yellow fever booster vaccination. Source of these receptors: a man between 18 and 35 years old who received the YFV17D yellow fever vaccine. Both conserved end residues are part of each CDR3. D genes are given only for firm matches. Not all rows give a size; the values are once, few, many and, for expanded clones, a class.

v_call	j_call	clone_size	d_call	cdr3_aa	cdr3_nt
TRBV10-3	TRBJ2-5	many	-	CASESSKGVRETQYF	TGTGCCTCGGAGAGCAGTAAGGGAGTACGAGAGACCCAGTACTTC
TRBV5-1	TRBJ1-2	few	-	CASSLGDTSGLGYTF	TGCGCCAGCAGCTTGGGGGACACCTCAGGCCTTGGCTACACCTTC
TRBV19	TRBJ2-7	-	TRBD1	CASSIQGTGLSYEQYF	TGTGCCAGTAGTATTCAAGGGACAGGGCTCTCCTACGAGCAGTACTTC
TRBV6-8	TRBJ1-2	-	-	CASSYWSPLYGYTF	TGTGCCAGCAGTTACTGGAGCCCCCTCTATGGCTACACCTTC
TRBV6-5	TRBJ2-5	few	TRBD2	CASTPWGGVQETQYF	TGTGCCAGCACCCCATGGGGGGGAGTCCAAGAGACCCAGTACTTC
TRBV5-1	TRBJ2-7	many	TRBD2	CASSPLGGEQYF	TGCGCCAGCAGCCCCCTGGGGGGGGAGCAGTACTTC
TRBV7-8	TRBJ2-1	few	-	CASSFMISNEQFF	TGTGCCAGCAGCTTTATGATTTCCAATGAGCAGTTCTTC
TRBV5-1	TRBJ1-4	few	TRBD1	CASSTGTGEKLFF	TGCGCCAGCAGCACCGGGACAGGGGAGAAACTGTTTTTT
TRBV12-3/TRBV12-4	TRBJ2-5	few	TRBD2	CASRLAGARKTQYF	TGTGCCAGCAGACTAGCGGGGGCGAGAAAGACCCAGTACTTC
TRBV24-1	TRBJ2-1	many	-	CATSGQRFEQFF	TGTGCCACCAGTGGCCAGCGGTTTGAGCAGTTCTTC
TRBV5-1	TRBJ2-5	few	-	CASSGGVETQYF	TGCGCCAGCAGTGGGGGCGTTGAGACCCAGTACTTC
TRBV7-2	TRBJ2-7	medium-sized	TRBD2	CASSQGTSGSSYEQYF	TGTGCCAGCAGCCAAGGGACTAGCGGGAGCTCCTACGAGCAGTACTTC
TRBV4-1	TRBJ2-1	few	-	CASSQDWGGQYNEQFF	TGCGCCAGCAGCCAAGATTGGGGGGGCCAATACAATGAGCAGTTCTTC
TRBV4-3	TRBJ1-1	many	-	CASSPSGYTEAFF	TGCGCCAGCAGCCCCTCAGGTTACACTGAAGCTTTCTTT
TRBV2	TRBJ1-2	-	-	CASSVYGSNYGYTF	TGTGCCAGCAGTGTATACGGAAGTAACTATGGCTACACCTTC
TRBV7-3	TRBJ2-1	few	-	CASRTIGRFCNEQFF	TGTGCCAGCAGGACAATAGGGCGGTTTTGCAATGAGCAGTTCTTC
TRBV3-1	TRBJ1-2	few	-	CASSQEGLPNYGYTF	TGTGCCAGCAGCCAAGAGGGTTTGCCTAACTATGGCTACACCTTC
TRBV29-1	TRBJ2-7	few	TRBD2	CSVVGLAGVAYEQYF	TGCAGCGTTGTGGGGCTAGCGGGGGTCGCCTACGAGCAGTACTTC
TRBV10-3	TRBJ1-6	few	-	CAISGGPSSYNSPLHF	TGTGCCATCAGCGGAGGTCCAAGCTCCTATAATTCACCCCTCCACTTT
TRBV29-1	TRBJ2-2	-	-	CSVSWKAGELFF	TGCAGCGTTTCATGGAAAGCCGGGGAGCTGTTTTTT
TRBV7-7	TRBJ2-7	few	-	CASSPYGASYEQYF	TGTGCCAGCAGCCCCTATGGGGCGTCCTACGAGCAGTACTTC
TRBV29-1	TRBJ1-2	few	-	CSVPNGTIEGYTF	TGCAGCGTTCCCAACGGGACAATCGAAGGCTACACCTTC
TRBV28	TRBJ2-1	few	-	CASVSSSSYNEQFF	TGTGCCAGCGTTAGTAGTAGCTCCTACAATGAGCAGTTCTTC
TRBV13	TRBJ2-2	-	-	CASSLWGPGELFF	TGTGCCAGCAGCTTATGGGGGCCCGGGGAGCTGTTTTTT
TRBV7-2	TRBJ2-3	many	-	CASRGQSDTQYF	TGTGCCAGCAGGGGGCAATCAGATACGCAGTATTTT
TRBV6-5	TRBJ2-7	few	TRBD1	CASSPQDRAEQYF	TGTGCCAGCAGCCCCCAGGACAGGGCCGAGCAGTACTTC
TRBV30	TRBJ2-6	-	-	CAWSGVPSGANVLTF	TGTGCCTGGAGTGGGGTTCCCTCTGGGGCCAACGTCCTGACTTTC
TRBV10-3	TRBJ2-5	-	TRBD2	CAASRRTGGQETQYF	TGTGCCGCCAGTCGTCGAACGGGGGGCCAAGAGACCCAGTACTTC
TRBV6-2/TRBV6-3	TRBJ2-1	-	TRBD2	CASTSPAGGRNEQFF	TGTGCCAGCACCAGCCCAGCGGGGGGGCGCAATGAGCAGTTCTTC
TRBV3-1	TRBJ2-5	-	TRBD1	CASSLFGTGETQYF	TGTGCCAGCAGCCTATTCGGGACAGGAGAGACCCAGTACTTC
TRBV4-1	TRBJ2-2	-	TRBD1	CASSQGIQGLTGELFF	TGCGCCAGCAGCCAAGGTATACAGGGGCTCACCGGGGAGCTGTTTTTT
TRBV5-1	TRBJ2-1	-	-	CASSVNEQFF	TGCGCCAGCAGCGTTAATGAGCAGTTCTTC
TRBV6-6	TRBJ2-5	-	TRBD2	CASSPPPGLALETQYF	TGTGCCAGCAGTCCGCCCCCGGGACTAGCTCTAGAGACCCAGTACTTC
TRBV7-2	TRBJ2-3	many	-	CASSAPGLLTDTQYF	TGTGCCAGCAGCGCCCCAGGACTGCTCACAGATACGCAGTATTTT
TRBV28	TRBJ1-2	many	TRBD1	CASSLSAGGFGYTF	TGTGCCAGCAGTTTATCGGCAGGGGGCTTTGGCTACACCTTC
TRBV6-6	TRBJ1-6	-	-	CASRPGYNSPLHF	TGTGCCAGCAGACCAGGGTACAATTCACCCCTCCACTTT
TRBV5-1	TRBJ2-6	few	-	CASSPVGRNSGANVLTF	TGCGCCAGCAGCCCCGTCGGACGGAACTCTGGGGCCAACGTCCTGACTTTC
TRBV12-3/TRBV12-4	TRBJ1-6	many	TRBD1	CASSLQTGPNSPLHF	TGTGCCAGCAGTCTTCAGACAGGGCCGAATTCACCCCTCCACTTT
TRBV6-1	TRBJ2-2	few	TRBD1	CASRGQGAGELFF	TGTGCCAGCAGGGGACAGGGGGCCGGGGAGCTGTTTTTT
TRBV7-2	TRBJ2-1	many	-	CASSLPFGNEQFF	TGTGCCAGCAGCCTCCCTTTCGGCAATGAGCAGTTCTTC
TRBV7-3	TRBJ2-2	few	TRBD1	CASSQTGAPGELFF	TGTGCCAGCAGCCAAACAGGGGCGCCCGGGGAGCTGTTTTTT
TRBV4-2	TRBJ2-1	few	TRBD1	CASSLRTGASGEQFF	TGTGCCAGCAGCCTAAGGACAGGGGCCTCGGGGGAGCAGTTCTTC
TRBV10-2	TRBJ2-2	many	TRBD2	CASSENRGGAPGELFF	TGCGCCAGCAGTGAGAATCGCGGGGGGGCCCCCGGGGAGCTGTTTTTT
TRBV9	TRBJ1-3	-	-	CASSPQGQGISGNTIYF	TGTGCCAGCAGCCCTCAGGGGCAGGGCATCTCTGGAAACACCATATATTTT
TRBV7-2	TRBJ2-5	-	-	CASSLRIVETQYF	TGTGCCAGCAGCTTAAGAATAGTCGAGACCCAGTACTTC